This T cell receptor (beta chain) comes out of a study of blood T cell repertoires in COVID-19. For the study at large: Samples of COVID-19 (acute and convalescent) were obtained from the United States, Italy and Spain. Nucleic acid was either cDNA or gDNA, and it came from T cells, B-cell-depleted T cells, or PBMCs.

Measured with immunoSEQ multiplex PCR; TCRdb has only the in-frame clones, and not every one. The repertoire holds 140,000 to 150,000 clones, approximately 80% seen once, with 13% in the top ten. The V and J ends lost 2 bases and 0 bases respectively, with 8 bases between them. This CDR3 contains 14 residues. This clone was observed a few times. The receptor was isolated from a man in his sixties with active or convalescent COVID-19. The genes are TRBV5-3 and TRBJ1-1; no clear D gene. TRBV5-3 is recorded as an ORF, its role being uncertain. Material for sequencing was peripheral blood. This chain's CDR3 is CARSLPDMNTEAFF. CDR3 nucleotides: TGTGCCAGAAGCTTACCAGACATGAACACTGAAGCTTTCTTT.